The present TCR beta chain was sequenced within a study of cytomegalovirus exposure and HLA in healthy donors. A multiplex PCR was run with 60 Vbeta primers and 13 Jbeta primers. Sequenced by immunoSEQ multiplex PCR; TCRdb stores in-frame clones only, minus some. The sample shows 150,000 to 200,000 clones, 65% to 80% of them seen only once. Of note for this clone: The antigen remains undetermined.

General study results and limits: The authors listed approximately 150 TCR beta chains as cytomegalovirus-associated. When analyzed later, the rates of TCR association showed variation by HLA locus, with DRB1 the most and HLA-C the fewest. In vitro data verified a few CMV-associated chains as specific for CMV antigens. Sequencing probably produced one cluster of sequence variants that were highly shared.

The CDR3 contains 15 residues. Per the germline V gene, CDR1 is SGHRS and CDR2 is YFSETQ. V shed 7 bases and J shed 1 base, with 16 bases lying between them. The sequence was obtained from a woman between 40 and 55 years old in good health and CMV-seronegative. The chain carries TRBV5-1 and TRBJ2-3; TRBD2 is a possible D gene (5 bases). The sample comprised PBMCs. The CDR3 coding sequence is TGCGCCAGCGCCGATGGGAGAGGTGGCACAGATACGCAGTATTTT. Translated, it gives CASADGRGGTDTQYF.